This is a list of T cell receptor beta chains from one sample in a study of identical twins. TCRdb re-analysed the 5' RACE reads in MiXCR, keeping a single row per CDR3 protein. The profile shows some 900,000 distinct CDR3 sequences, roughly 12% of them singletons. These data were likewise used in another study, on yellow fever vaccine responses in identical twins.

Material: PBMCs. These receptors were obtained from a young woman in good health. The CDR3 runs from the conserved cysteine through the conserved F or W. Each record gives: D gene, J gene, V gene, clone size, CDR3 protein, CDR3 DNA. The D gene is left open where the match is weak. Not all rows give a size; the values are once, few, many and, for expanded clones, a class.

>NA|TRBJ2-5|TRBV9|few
CASSVGPEQETQYF
TGTGCCAGCAGCGTAGGTCCCGAACAAGAGACCCAGTACTTC
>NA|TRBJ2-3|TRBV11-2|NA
CASSLRQLFTDTQYF
TGTGCCAGCAGCTTGCGGCAGCTTTTCACAGATACGCAGTATTTT
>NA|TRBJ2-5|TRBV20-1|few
CSARSRGETQYF
TGCAGTGCTCGTTCTAGGGGAGAGACCCAGTACTTC
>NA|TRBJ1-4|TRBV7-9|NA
CASSHRDHDEKLFF
TGTGCCAGCAGCCACCGGGATCACGATGAAAAACTGTTTTTT
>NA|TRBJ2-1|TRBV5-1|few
CASSLGTERRTNEQFF
TGCGCCAGCAGCTTGGGGACAGAAAGACGAACCAATGAGCAGTTCTTC
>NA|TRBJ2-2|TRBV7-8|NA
CASSLGMYRTSNTGELFF
TGTGCCAGCAGCTTAGGAATGTACAGAACCTCGAACACCGGGGAGCTGTTTTTT
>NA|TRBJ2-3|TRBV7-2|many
CASSLGGGAADTQYF
TGTGCCAGCAGCTTAGGGGGGGGGGCCGCAGATACGCAGTATTTT
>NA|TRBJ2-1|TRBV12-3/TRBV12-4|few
CASSGNRRQFF
TGTGCCAGCAGTGGCAACAGGCGGCAGTTCTTC
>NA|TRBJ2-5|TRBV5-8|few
CASSFWSKETQYF
TGTGCCAGCAGCTTTTGGTCAAAAGAGACCCAGTACTTC
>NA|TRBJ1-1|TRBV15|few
CATRGGGNTEAFF
TGTGCCACCCGTGGGGGCGGGAACACTGAAGCTTTCTTT
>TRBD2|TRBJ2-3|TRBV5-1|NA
CASSSNNGRTDTQYF
TGCGCCAGCAGTTCGAACAACGGGAGGACAGATACGCAGTATTTT
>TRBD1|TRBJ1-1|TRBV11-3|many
CASSIRQGSAEAFF
TGTGCCAGCAGCATCCGACAGGGGAGTGCTGAAGCTTTCTTT
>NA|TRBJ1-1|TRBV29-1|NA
CSVEATGRNTEAFF
TGCAGCGTTGAAGCAACAGGGAGAAACACTGAAGCTTTCTTT
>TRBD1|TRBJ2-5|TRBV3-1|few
CASSQQQGAGTQYF
TGTGCCAGCAGCCAACAACAGGGGGCCGGGACCCAGTACTTC
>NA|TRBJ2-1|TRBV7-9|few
CASSLASGEFF
TGTGCCAGCAGCTTAGCGTCGGGAGAGTTCTTC
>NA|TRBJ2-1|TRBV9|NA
CASSVSPTLDNEQFF
TGTGCCAGCAGCGTGAGCCCTACCTTGGACAATGAGCAGTTCTTC
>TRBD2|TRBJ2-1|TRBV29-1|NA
CSVEGASGDYNEQFF
TGCAGCGTTGAAGGGGCTAGCGGGGACTACAATGAGCAGTTCTTC
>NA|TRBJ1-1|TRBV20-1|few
CSARDSVNTEAFF
TGCAGTGCTAGAGATTCAGTGAACACTGAAGCTTTCTTT